Sequencing of this TCR beta chain was carried out in a study of chemoradiotherapy in HPV16-positive cancers. The method was immunoSEQ multiplex PCR; TCRdb's version includes in-frame clones alone and lacks a portion of them. The sample includes 25,000 to 30,000 clones, 91% of them seen just once. Per germline, CDR1 SGHVS and CDR2 FNYEAQ. The CDR3 extends over 16 amino acids. Germline trimming cut 1 base from V and 4 bases from J; bases unmatched to any gene: 8. The clonotype originates from a human donor with HPV-associated anogenital cancer. The starting material was blood, obtained from a patient who underwent chemoradiotherapy. The J gene is TRBJ1-1, the V gene TRBV7-6, with 8 positions matching TRBD1. The CDR3 DNA follows: TGTGCCAGCAGCTTAGGGGCAGGGGGCTCCAGCACTGAAGCTTTCTTT. Translating gives CASSLGAGGSSTEAFF.